These T cell receptor beta chains were read from a single sample in a study of molecular identifiers for immune sequencing clone quantification. TCRdb re-called the PCR reads through MiXCR, storing one row per CDR3 protein. The profile shows about 640,000 distinct CDR3 sequences, about 20% of them singletons. Sequenced input: naive CD8+ T cells from blood, with Jurkat cell RNA spiked in. The receptors stem from a human donor in good health. Some libraries in this study had Jurkat cell RNA spiked in. The CDR3 runs from the conserved cysteine through the conserved F or W. The D gene is left open where the match is weak. Size is omitted from some rows. Given values are once, few, many or a class for expanded clones.

CDR3nt | CDR3aa | j_gene | v_gene | abundance | d_gene
TGTGCCAGCAGCCCAGGGACTAGCGGGAGGGGCGCAGATACGCAGTATTTT | CASSPGTSGRGADTQYF | TRBJ2-3 | TRBV9 | NA | TRBD2
TGTGCCAGCAGTTACTCATCCTGGGAGGTGGGGGTATACGAGCAGTACTTC | CASSYSSWEVGVYEQYF | TRBJ2-7 | TRBV6-5 | many | NA
TGTGCCAGCAGCGACAGACAGGGGGCTTCTTCACCCCTCCACTTT | CASSDRQGASSPLHF | TRBJ1-6 | TRBV9 | NA | TRBD1
TGCGCCAGCAGCCAAGTCACAGGGGCGGCCGAGCAGTACTTC | CASSQVTGAAEQYF | TRBJ2-7 | TRBV4-1 | many | TRBD1
TGTGCCAGCAGGGGACTAGCGGCAAGCACAGATACGCAGTATTTT | CASRGLAASTDTQYF | TRBJ2-3 | TRBV13 | many | TRBD2
TGTGCCAGCAGCTTGTCTTTGTACACTGAAGCTTTCTTT | CASSLSLYTEAFF | TRBJ1-1 | TRBV7-2 | few | NA
TGTGCCAGCAGTTACTTTAGGAACACTGAAGCTTTCTTT | CASSYFRNTEAFF | TRBJ1-1 | TRBV6-5 | many | NA
TGTGCCTGGATAGGAGTGTCTGGTGAGCAGTTCTTC | CAWIGVSGEQFF | TRBJ2-1 | TRBV30 | many | NA
TGCAGCGTTGAAGCGGGGCCAGGGGGCGAGGGCTATGGCTACACCTTC | CSVEAGPGGEGYGYTF | TRBJ1-2 | TRBV29-1 | many | TRBD1
TGTGCCATCAGTGAGACCGGACAGGGAGTCGAGACCCAGTACTTC | CAISETGQGVETQYF | TRBJ2-5 | TRBV10-3 | NA | TRBD1
TGTGCCACCAGGGAATGGTTGAGCACTGAAGCTTTCTTT | CATREWLSTEAFF | TRBJ1-1 | TRBV2 | many | NA
TGTGCCAGCAATCCTTGGACAGCGAACACTGAAGCTTTCTTT | CASNPWTANTEAFF | TRBJ1-1 | TRBV28 | many | NA
TGTGCCAGCAGCCCAACTAGCGGGGTCGACGAGCAGTACTTC | CASSPTSGVDEQYF | TRBJ2-7 | TRBV7-9 | many | TRBD2
TGCGCCAGCGGACATCCCCGGGACAGACCCTTCCAAGAGACCCAGTACTTC | CASGHPRDRPFQETQYF | TRBJ2-5 | TRBV5-1 | many | TRBD1
TGCGCCAGCAGCCCTACCCTCTTAGGGGGGGGAGGCGCAGATACGCAGTATTTT | CASSPTLLGGGGADTQYF | TRBJ2-3 | TRBV5-1 | many | NA
TGTGCCAGCAGCCCTGACAGGGGCAGGGATGAGCAGTTCTTC | CASSPDRGRDEQFF | TRBJ2-1 | TRBV6-5 | many | TRBD1
TGTGCCAGCAGTTCCCCCGGGACTAGTCAAGAGACCCAGTACTTC | CASSSPGTSQETQYF | TRBJ2-5 | TRBV5-5 | many | TRBD2
TGTGCCAGCAGCCAAGAGGACGGAAGCACAGATACGCAGTATTTT | CASSQEDGSTDTQYF | TRBJ2-3 | TRBV14 | many | NA
TGTGCCAGCAGCTCCGACCGCTTAGCGGGACCCTACACCGGGGAGCTGTTTTTT | CASSSDRLAGPYTGELFF | TRBJ2-2 | TRBV5-6 | NA | TRBD2
TGTGCCTGGAGGGACAGAATAGATACGCAGTATTTT | CAWRDRIDTQYF | TRBJ2-3 | TRBV30 | many | NA
TGTGCCAGCAGGAAGACAGTGGGGGCATCAAACACTGAAGCTTTCTTT | CASRKTVGASNTEAFF | TRBJ1-1 | TRBV7-9 | many | NA
TGTGCCAGCAGTTTAAGAAACACCATATATTTT | CASSLRNTIYF | TRBJ1-3 | TRBV6-5 | many | NA
TGTGCCAGCAGTCCGCACCGGGGAGACGATACGCAGTATTTT | CASSPHRGDDTQYF | TRBJ2-3 | TRBV12-3/TRBV12-4 | many | NA
TGCGCCAGCAGCCCCCGAGGCGGGGGGGATCCCTACGAGCAGTACTTC | CASSPRGGGDPYEQYF | TRBJ2-7 | TRBV4-1 | few | TRBD2
TGTGCCAGCAGCTTAGAGGTCCGGGATCCCAGCACAGATACGCAGTATTTT | CASSLEVRDPSTDTQYF | TRBJ2-3 | TRBV7-6 | many | NA
TGCGCCAGCAGCCAGACTAGCGGGGTCCAGCGGGAGACCCAGTACTTC | CASSQTSGVQRETQYF | TRBJ2-5 | TRBV5-1 | many | TRBD2
TGTGCCAGCACCATAAGTGGGGGGCGGAAATACAATGAGCAGTTCTTC | CASTISGGRKYNEQFF | TRBJ2-1 | TRBV7-9 | NA | NA
TGCGCCAGCAGCCAAGATCTTCAGCGGACCTTTCGAGATGAGCAGTTCTTC | CASSQDLQRTFRDEQFF | TRBJ2-1 | TRBV4-3 | few | NA